This TCR beta chain was sequenced in a study of early T cells in non-severe SARS-CoV-2 infection. This clonotype was seen repeatedly, ten times or more. Antigen unknown. Broader study findings: Matching against VDJdb likely underestimated virus-specific expansions, favoring anti-spike CD8.

This CDR3 is 15 amino acids long. The V gene end was trimmed by 2 bases and the J gene end by 8 bases; junction bases not matched to a gene: 8. The germline CDR1 and CDR2 sequences are SGHRS and YFSETQ. Researchers attached unique molecular identifiers to individual cDNA molecules. Via MiXCR, TCRdb re-called the 5' RACE reads, giving one row per CDR3 protein. The table includes 55,000 or so distinct CDR3 sequences, approximately 6.2% detected once. The TCR comes from an adult who was a healthcare worker with PCR-confirmed SARS-CoV-2 infection or an uninfected control (not recorded which). The chain couples TRBV5-1 to TRBJ1-4; 8 bases are a match to TRBD1. The sequenced material came from whole blood. CDR3: CASSFYRGLEEKLFF. CDR3 bases: TGCGCCAGCAGCTTCTACAGGGGGTTAGAGGAAAAACTGTTTTTT.